This T cell receptor beta chain emerged from a study of blood T cell repertoires in COVID-19. Study-level information: Some COVID-19 samples were acute and others convalescent; all came from the United States, Italy and Spain. T cells, B-cell-depleted T cells, or PBMCs supplied cDNA or gDNA.

As processed by the authors: Researchers report that nucleated cell counts were estimated from reference gene primer amplification. Method: immunoSEQ multiplex PCR; TCRdb's copy keeps in-frame clones and lacks some. D and trimming come from the DNA, and the V and J calls and clone size come from that table. The table has approximately 90,000 clones, about 89% seen once. Followed longitudinally, the Seattle patients had been enrolled during active infection. This CDR3 has 16 amino acids. Germline V gene data show CDR1 as LGHDT and CDR2 as YNNKEL (reference sequence). Trimming removed 1 base from V and 5 bases from J, with 15 bases in between.

This receptor was obtained from a man aged 55 to 70 with COVID-19, enrolled during active disease. V and J are TRBV3-1 (or the pseudogene TRBV3-2) and TRBJ2-1; the D gene is possibly TRBD2 (6 bases). Sequencing input: peripheral blood. The CDR3 is CASSQGRGGANNEQFF. CDR3 nucleotides: TGTGCCAGCAGCCAAGGAAGGGGCGGGGCGAACAATGAGCAGTTCTTC.